A single sample is the source of the 21 T cell receptor beta chains below, sequenced in a study of regulatory T cells in long-lasting Graves disease. According to the study, TCR beta libraries were built with iRepertoire HTBI primers and CDR3-region Arm-PCR. TCRdb redid the calling of the multiplex PCR reads with MiXCR, one entry per CDR3 protein. This sample yields some 280,000 distinct CDR3 sequences, of which 22% are seen a single time; more than 50% belongs to the top ten. Time point denoted: persistent/refractory GD, antithyroid drugs over 5 years with positive TRAb. After RNA was extracted from PBMCs, the TCR library was made from it. The sequencing used peripheral blood mononuclear cells (PBMCs), collected when the disease was refractory, from a patient treated with antithyroid drugs. The source of these receptors is a female donor with Graves disease.

This clonotype has just a few counts. This chain links TRBV3-1 with TRBJ2-2; 9 bases are a match to TRBD2. This CDR3 spans 17 amino acids. Germline CDR1 is LGHDT and CDR2 is YNNKEL (reference sequence). V shed 1 base and J 4 bases; nucleotides not matched to a gene: 7. The CDR3 here is CASSQGGVTSGTGELFF. CDR3 DNA: TGTGCCAGCAGCCAAGGGGGGGTGACTAGCGGCACCGGGGAGCTGTTTTTT.

The chain combines TRBV14 with TRBJ1-6; D is unclear. The CDR3 is 15 residues long. Trimming took off 0 bases at V and 9 bases at J, with 12 bases between the two ends. Germline V lookup: CDR1 SGHDN, CDR2 FVKESK. This CDR3 reads CASSQEAVWGSPLHF. The CDR3 coding sequence is TGTGCCAGCAGCCAAGAGGCGGTCTGGGGTTCACCCCTCCACTTT. The variable domain in full, with the rest retrieved from reference TRBV14 and TRBJ1-6, is EAGVTQFPSHSVIEKGQTVTLRCDPISGHDNLYWYRRVMGKEIKFLLHFVKESKQDESGMPNNRFLAERTGGTYSTLKVQPAELEDSGVYFCASSQEAVWGSPLHFGNGTRLTVT.

This clonotype appeared a few times. The rearrangement joins TRBV5-1 to TRBJ2-7; 7 positions agree with TRBD2. The J segment lost 5 bases and the V segment lost 0 bases, leaving 5 bases of the junction unmatched. The CDR3 length is 14 residues. Germline lookup yields CDR1 SGHRS and CDR2 YFSETQ. The CDR3 DNA follows: TGCGCCAGCAGCTTGGGCGGGAGATTTGACGAGCAGTACTTC. This sequence encodes CASSLGGRFDEQYF. Full variable domain (rest looked up from reference TRBV5-1 and TRBJ2-7): KAGVTQTPRYLIKTRGQQVTLSCSPISGHRSVSWYQQTPGQGLQFLFEYFSETQRNKGNFPGRFSGRQFSNSRSEMNVSTLELGDSALYLCASSLGGRFDEQYFGPGTRLTVT.

For this clonotype: Just one base apart from a much larger clone, this may be a read error. The chain couples TRBV6-1 to TRBJ2-2; D possibly corresponds to TRBD1 (5 bases). This CDR3 is 13 amino acids long. Germline CDR1 MNHNS, CDR2 SASEGT. V lost 7 bases and J 1 base, leaving 7 bases between the germline ends. The CDR3 bases are TGTGCCAGCAATGGACAGAACACCGGGGAGCTGTTTTTT. It specifies CASNGQNTGELFF.

V gene TRBV28 combines with J gene TRBJ2-1, with D possibly matching TRBD2 (6 bases). The CDR3 covers 14 residues. V gave up 11 bases and J gave up 2 bases, with 16 bases separating them. Germline CDR1 is MDHEN and CDR2 is SYDVKM. This CDR3 reads CAGGWGSAYNEQFF. The CDR3 coding sequence is TGTGCCGGGGGGTGGGGAAGTGCCTACAATGAGCAGTTCTTC.

This clonotype was picked up many times. V gene TRBV12-3 or TRBV12-4 combines with J gene TRBJ1-2, with 7 bases aligning to TRBD1. The V gene end was trimmed by 2 bases and the J gene end by 4 bases; junction bases not matched to a gene: 7. The CDR3 consists of 15 residues. CDR3 nucleotide sequence: TGTGCCAGCAGTTTACAGGGGGGAGTGGGCTATGGCTACACCTTC. As protein: CASSLQGGVGYGYTF.

This clonotype came up many times. The chain recombines TRBV3-1 with TRBJ2-5; D remains unclear. Trimming removed 5 bases at V and 2 bases at J, with 12 bases between. The CDR3 consists of 14 residues. Germline V gene lookup returns CDR1 LGHDT and CDR2 YNNKEL (reference sequence). As DNA, the CDR3 is TGTGCCAGCAGCTCCATCAGCCTACAAGAGACCCAGTACTTC. It specifies CASSSISLQETQYF.

The gene calls are TRBV7-6 and TRBJ1-1; D not resolved. Germline loops: CDR1 SGHVS, CDR2 FNYEAQ. The V end was cut by 2 bases, the J end by 4 bases, with 11 bases between. The CDR3 is made up of 14 amino acids. The CDR3 DNA reads as TGTGCCAGCAGCTTAAATGGGGAGGGCACTGAAGCTTTCTTT. It translates to CASSLNGEGTEAFF.

This clonotype was counted many times. The chain's CDR3 is CASSYSRKLNTEAFF. The CDR3 DNA reads as TGTGCCAGCAGTTACTCCAGGAAACTGAACACTGAAGCTTTCTTT. The V and J genes are TRBV6-5 and TRBJ1-1, with D unresolved. CDR3 length: 15 amino acids. V lost 0 bases and J lost 0, with 8 bases in between. CDR1 and CDR2 from the germline V gene are MNHEY and SVGAGI.

This clonotype was detected ten times or more. The chain recombines TRBV12-3 or TRBV12-4 with TRBJ2-7, with 14 positions matching TRBD2. J gave up 5 bases and V 6 bases, and 12 bases lay outside the gene matches. The CDR3 covers 17 residues. DNA for the CDR3: TGTGCCAGCAGACTCAACCGCGGGGGACTAGCGGGAGACGAGCAGTACTTC. Its translation is CASRLNRGGLAGDEQYF.

This clonotype showed up many times. V gene TRBV7-2 combines with J gene TRBJ1-1; D gene ambiguous. This CDR3 comprises 13 residues. Per the germline V gene, CDR1 is SGHTA and CDR2 is FQGNSA. The V end lost 5 bases, the J end lost 1 base, and 8 bases lay between the germline ends. In nucleotides, the CDR3 is TGTGCCAGCAGCACTCAACCGAACACTGAAGCTTTCTTT. Translating gives CASSTQPNTEAFF.

This clonotype has ten or more counts. The chain carries TRBV2 and TRBJ2-2, with D unclear. The CDR3 totals 13 residues. Trimming stripped 5 bases from V and 4 bases from J, with 8 bases between. Germline assignment: CDR1 SNHLY and CDR2 FYNNEI. Here the CDR3 DNA reads TGTGCCAGCAGTCCCCTACCCACCGGGGAGCTGTTTTTT. Protein sequence: CASSPLPTGELFF.

This clonotype has a count of ten or more. The rearrangement joins TRBV12-3 or TRBV12-4 to TRBJ2-5, with TRBD1 as a possible D gene (6 bases). The CDR3 extends over 13 amino acids. V shed 7 bases and J shed 1 base, with 10 bases lying between them. In DNA form, the CDR3 reads TGTGCCAGCACCCTGGACAGCCAAGAGACCCAGTACTTC. It encodes CASTLDSQETQYF.

The rearrangement joins TRBV13 to TRBJ2-7, with 9 bases fitting TRBD2. V was pared by 5 bases and J by 5 bases, with 7 bases of the junction left unmatched. Germline V gene lookup returns CDR1 PRHDT and CDR2 FYEKMQ (reference sequence). CDR3 length: 14 residues. The DNA for the CDR3 is TGTGCCAGCAGCCGAGGACTAGCGATCGACGAGCAGTACTTC. Its translation: CASSRGLAIDEQYF.

The rearrangement uses TRBV9 and TRBJ2-2, with D unresolved. Trimming cost V 2 bases and J 3 bases, with 8 bases left between them. This CDR3 is 14 amino acids long. Germline lookup yields CDR1 SGDLS and CDR2 YYNGEE. DNA for the CDR3: TGTGCCAGCAGCGTCCCGGAAGACACCGGGGAGCTGTTTTTT. Translated: CASSVPEDTGELFF.

The chain couples TRBV3-1 to TRBJ2-1; possibly TRBD1 for D (8 bases). Per the germline V gene, CDR1 is LGHDT and CDR2 is YNNKEL (reference sequence). The CDR3 runs 13 residues. V was pared by 6 bases and J by 7 bases, with 13 bases between. In DNA, the CDR3 is TGTGCCAGCAGAGGACAGGGAGGGAATGAGCAGTTCTTC. As protein: CASRGQGGNEQFF.

This clonotype was found many times. V and J are TRBV11-2 and TRBJ2-7; 8 bases align to TRBD2. The CDR3 extends over 15 amino acids. Germline CDR1 and CDR2: SGHAT and FQNNGV. V shed 0 bases, J shed 2 bases, and the junction held 3 bases outside the gene matches. CDR3 amino acids: CASSLEAGGPYEQYF. The CDR3 coding sequence is TGTGCCAGCAGCTTAGAGGCGGGAGGTCCCTACGAGCAGTACTTC.

The J gene is TRBJ2-2, the V gene TRBV12-3 or TRBV12-4; 13 nucleotides match TRBD2. V was clipped by 10 bases and J by 8 bases; unmatched bases: 4. This CDR3 has 13 residues. CDR3 protein: CATGLAGVGELFF. The CDR3 DNA sequence: TGTGCCACTGGACTAGCGGGAGTGGGGGAGCTGTTTTTT.

V gene TRBV4-3 combines with J gene TRBJ2-1; 7 positions agree with TRBD2. The germline CDR1 and CDR2 sequences are LGHNA and YSLEER. The CDR3 sequence is 15 residues long. The J segment lost 7 bases and the V segment lost 0 bases, leaving 6 bases of the junction unmatched. The CDR3 loop reads CASSQDRGDLNEQFF. CDR3 sequence (DNA): TGCGCCAGCAGCCAAGATCGGGGGGATTTAAATGAGCAGTTCTTC.

This clonotype has ten or more counts. The CDR3 is CASSTGLTGVVQYF. DNA for the CDR3: TGTGCCAGCAGCACGGGACTGACGGGAGTGGTCCAGTACTTC. The V and J genes are TRBV9 and TRBJ2-5, with D perhaps matching TRBD2 (6 bases). Trimming stripped 4 bases from V and 10 bases from J, with 20 bases between. Germline V gene lookup returns CDR1 SGDLS and CDR2 YYNGEE. CDR3 length equals 14 residues.

This clonotype was seen repeatedly, ten times or more. The rearrangement links TRBV7-2 to TRBJ1-4; a weak D match, TRBD1 (6 bases). V lost 5 bases and J lost 6, with 10 bases in between. CDR1 and CDR2 (germline): SGHTA, FQGNSA. The CDR3 consists of 13 residues. The CDR3 loop is CASSTRQDEKLFF. The CDR3 nucleotides are TGTGCCAGCAGCACGCGACAGGATGAAAAACTGTTTTTT.